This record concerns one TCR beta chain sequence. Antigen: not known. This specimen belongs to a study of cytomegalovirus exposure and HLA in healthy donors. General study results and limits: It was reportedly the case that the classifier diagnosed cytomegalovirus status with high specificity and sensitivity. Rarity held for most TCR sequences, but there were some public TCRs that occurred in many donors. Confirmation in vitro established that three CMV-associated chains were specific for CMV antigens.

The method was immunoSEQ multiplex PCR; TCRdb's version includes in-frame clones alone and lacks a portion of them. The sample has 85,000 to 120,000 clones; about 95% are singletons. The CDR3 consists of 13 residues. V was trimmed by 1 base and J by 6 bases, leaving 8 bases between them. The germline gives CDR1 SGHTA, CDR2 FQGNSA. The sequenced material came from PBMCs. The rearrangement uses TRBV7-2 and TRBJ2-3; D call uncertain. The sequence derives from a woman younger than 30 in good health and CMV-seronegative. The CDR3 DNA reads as TGTGCCAGCAGCTTAGTTCGTGTGGATACGCAGTATTTT. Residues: CASSLVRVDTQYF. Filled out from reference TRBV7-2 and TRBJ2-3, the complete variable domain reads GAGVSQSPSNKVTEKGKDVELRCDPISGHTALYWYRQSLGQGLEFLIYFQGNSAPDKSGLPSDRFSAERTGGSVSTLTIQRTQQEDSAVYLCASSLVRVDTQYFGPGTRLTVL.